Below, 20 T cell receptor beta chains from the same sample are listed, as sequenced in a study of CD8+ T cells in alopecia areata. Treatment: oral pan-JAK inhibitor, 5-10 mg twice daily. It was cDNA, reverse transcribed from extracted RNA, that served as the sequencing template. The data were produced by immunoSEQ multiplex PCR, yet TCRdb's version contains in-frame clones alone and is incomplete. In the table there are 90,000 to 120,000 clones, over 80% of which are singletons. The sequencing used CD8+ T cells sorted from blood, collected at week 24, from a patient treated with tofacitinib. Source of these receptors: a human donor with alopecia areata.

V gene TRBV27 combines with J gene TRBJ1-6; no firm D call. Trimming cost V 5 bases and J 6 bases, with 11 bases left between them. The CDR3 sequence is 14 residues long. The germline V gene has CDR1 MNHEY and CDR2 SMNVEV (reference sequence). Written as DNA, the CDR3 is TGTGCCAGCAGTCGCAGAACTTTTAATTCACCCCTCCACTTT. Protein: CASSRRTFNSPLHF.

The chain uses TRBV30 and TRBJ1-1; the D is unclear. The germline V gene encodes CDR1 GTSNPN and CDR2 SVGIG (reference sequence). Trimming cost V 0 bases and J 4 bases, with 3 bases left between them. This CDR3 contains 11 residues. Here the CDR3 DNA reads TGTGCCTGGAGTGTAGTCACTGAAGCTTTCTTT. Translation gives CAWSVVTEAFF.

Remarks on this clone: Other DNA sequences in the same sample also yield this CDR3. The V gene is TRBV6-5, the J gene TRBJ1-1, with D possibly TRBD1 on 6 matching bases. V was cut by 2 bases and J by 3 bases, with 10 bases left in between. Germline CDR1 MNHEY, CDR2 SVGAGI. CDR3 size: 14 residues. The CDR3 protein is CASSYGGGDTEAFF. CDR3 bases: TGTGCCAGCAGTTACGGGGGCGGCGACACTGAAGCTTTCTTT.

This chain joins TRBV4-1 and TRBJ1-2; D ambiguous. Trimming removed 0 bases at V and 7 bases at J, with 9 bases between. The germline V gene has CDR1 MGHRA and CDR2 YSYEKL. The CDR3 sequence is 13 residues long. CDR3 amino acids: CASSQESASGYTF. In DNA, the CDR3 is TGCGCCAGCAGCCAAGAATCAGCCAGTGGCTACACCTTC.

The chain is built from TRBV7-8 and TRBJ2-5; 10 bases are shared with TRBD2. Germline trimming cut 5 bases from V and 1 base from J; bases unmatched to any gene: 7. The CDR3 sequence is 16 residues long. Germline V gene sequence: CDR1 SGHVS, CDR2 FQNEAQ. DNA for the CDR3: TGTGCCAGCAGCCTCCTAGCGGGGGCCTTCCAAGAGACCCAGTACTTC. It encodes CASSLLAGAFQETQYF.

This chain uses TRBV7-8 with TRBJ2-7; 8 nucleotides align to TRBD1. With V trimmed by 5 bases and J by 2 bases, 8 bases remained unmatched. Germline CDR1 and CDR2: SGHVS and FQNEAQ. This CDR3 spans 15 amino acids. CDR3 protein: CASSPMARGPYEQYF. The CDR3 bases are TGTGCCAGCAGCCCCATGGCCAGGGGGCCCTACGAGCAGTACTTC.

CDR3 sequence reads: CASSQDLGSYGYTF. CDR3 DNA: TGTGCCAGCAGCCAAGATCTGGGCAGCTATGGCTACACCTTC. The chain is built from TRBV4-2 and TRBJ1-2; D call uncertain. CDR1 LGHNA and CDR2 YNFKEQ come from the germline V gene. The CDR3 spans 14 residues. V was trimmed by 0 bases and J by 4 bases, leaving 9 bases between them.

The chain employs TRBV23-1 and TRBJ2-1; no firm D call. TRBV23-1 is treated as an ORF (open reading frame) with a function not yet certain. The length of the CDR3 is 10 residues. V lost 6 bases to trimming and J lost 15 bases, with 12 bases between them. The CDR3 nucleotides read TGCGCCAGCAGCGGGCTTCGGCGGTTCTTC. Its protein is CASSGLRRFF.

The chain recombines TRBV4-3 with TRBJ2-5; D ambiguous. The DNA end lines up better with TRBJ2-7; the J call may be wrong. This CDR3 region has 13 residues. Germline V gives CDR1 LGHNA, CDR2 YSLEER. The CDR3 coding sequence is TGCGCCAGCAGCCAAGGCCTCTCCTACGAGCAGTACTTC. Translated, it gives CASSQGLSYEQYF.

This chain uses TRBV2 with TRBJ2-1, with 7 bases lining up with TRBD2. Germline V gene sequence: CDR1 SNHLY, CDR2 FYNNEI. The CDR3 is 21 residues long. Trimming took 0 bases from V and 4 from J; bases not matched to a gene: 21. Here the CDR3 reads CASSEASPGTINEKPYNEQFF. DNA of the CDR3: TGTGCCAGCAGTGAAGCTTCTCCCGGGACTATAAACGAGAAACCATACAATGAGCAGTTCTTC.

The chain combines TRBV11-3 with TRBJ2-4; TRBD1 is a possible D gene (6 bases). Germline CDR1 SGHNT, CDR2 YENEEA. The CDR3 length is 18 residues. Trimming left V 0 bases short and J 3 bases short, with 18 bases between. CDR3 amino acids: CASSLDGARGFDKNIQYF. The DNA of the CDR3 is TGTGCCAGCAGCTTAGATGGGGCCAGGGGATTTGACAAAAACATTCAGTACTTC.

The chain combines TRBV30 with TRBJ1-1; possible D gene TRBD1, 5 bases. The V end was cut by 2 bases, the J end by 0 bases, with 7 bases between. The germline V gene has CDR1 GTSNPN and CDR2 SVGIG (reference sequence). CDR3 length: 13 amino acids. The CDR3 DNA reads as TGTGCCTGGAGTCTGGGACTGAACACTGAAGCTTTCTTT. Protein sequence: CAWSLGLNTEAFF.

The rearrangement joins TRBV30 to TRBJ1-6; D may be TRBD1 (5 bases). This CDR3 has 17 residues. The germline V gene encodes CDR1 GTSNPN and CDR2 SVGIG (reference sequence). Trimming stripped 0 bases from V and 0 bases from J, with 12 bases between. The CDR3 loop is CAWSVRGAPSYNSPLHF. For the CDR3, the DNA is TGTGCCTGGAGTGTACGGGGCGCCCCCTCCTATAATTCACCCCTCCACTTT.

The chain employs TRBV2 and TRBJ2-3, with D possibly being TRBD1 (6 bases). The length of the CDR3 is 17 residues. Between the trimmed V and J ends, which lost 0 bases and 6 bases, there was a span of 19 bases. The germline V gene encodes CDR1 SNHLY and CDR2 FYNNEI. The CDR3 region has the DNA TGTGCCAGCAGTGAAGCGGTTCCAGGGGCCGACATGGATACGCAGTATTTT. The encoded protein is CASSEAVPGADMDTQYF. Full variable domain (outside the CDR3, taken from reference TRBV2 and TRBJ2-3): EPEVTQTPSHQVTQMGQEVILRCVPISNHLYFYWYRQILGQKVEFLVSFYNNEISEKSEIFDDQFSVERPDGSNFTLKIRSTKLEDSAMYFCASSEAVPGADMDTQYFGPGTRLTVL.

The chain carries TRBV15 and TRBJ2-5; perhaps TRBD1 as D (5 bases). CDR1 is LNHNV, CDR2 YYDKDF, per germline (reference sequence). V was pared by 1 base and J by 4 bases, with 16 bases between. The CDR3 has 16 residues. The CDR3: CATSRAQVVQGETQYF. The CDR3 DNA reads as TGTGCCACCAGCAGAGCCCAAGTAGTTCAGGGAGAGACCCAGTACTTC.

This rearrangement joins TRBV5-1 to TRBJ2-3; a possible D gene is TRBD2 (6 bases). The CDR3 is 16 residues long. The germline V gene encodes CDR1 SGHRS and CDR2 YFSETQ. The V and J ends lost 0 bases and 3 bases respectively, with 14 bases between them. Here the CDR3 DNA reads TGCGCCAGCAGCTTGGGTCGCGGGGCGGTAACAGATACGCAGTATTTT. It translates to CASSLGRGAVTDTQYF. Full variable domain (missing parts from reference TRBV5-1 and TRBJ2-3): KAGVTQTPRYLIKTRGQQVTLSCSPISGHRSVSWYQQTPGQGLQFLFEYFSETQRNKGNFPGRFSGRQFSNSRSEMNVSTLELGDSALYLCASSLGRGAVTDTQYFGPGTRLTVL.

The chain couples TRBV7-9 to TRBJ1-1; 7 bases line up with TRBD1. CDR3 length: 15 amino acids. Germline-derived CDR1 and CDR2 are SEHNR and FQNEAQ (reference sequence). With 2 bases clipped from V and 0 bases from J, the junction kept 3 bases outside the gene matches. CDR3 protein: CASSLPQGLNTEAFF. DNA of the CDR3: TGTGCCAGCAGCTTACCACAGGGGTTGAACACTGAAGCTTTCTTT. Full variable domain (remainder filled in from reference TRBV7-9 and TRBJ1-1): DTGVSQNPRHKITKRGQNVTFRCDPISEHNRLYWYRQTLGQGPEFLTYFQNEAQLEKSRLLSDRFSAERPKGSFSTLEIQRTEQGDSAMYLCASSLPQGLNTEAFFGQGTRLTVV.

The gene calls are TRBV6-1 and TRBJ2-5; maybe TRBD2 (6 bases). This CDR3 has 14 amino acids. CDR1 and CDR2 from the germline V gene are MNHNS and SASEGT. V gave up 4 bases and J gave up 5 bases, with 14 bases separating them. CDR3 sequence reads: CASSGEAWRETQYF. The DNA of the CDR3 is TGTGCCAGCAGTGGGGAGGCTTGGCGGGAGACCCAGTACTTC.

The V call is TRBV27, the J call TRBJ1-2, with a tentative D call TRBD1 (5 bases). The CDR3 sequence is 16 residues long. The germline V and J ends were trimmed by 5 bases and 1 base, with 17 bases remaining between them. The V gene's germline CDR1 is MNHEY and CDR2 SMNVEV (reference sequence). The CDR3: CASSKGLYVSNYGYTF. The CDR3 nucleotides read TGTGCCAGCAGTAAGGGACTGTACGTCAGTAACTATGGCTACACCTTC.

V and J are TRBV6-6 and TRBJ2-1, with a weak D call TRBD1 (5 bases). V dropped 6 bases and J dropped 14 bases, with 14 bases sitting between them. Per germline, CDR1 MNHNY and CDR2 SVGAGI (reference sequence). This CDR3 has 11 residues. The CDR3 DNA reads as TGTGCCAGCAGCACGACAGAGGACAAGTTCTTC. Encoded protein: CASSTTEDKFF.